Listed here is a single TCR beta chain. Germline and junction disagree at one end, which may indicate a read error. The sample belongs to a study of tumor-infiltrating lymphocytes in primary liver carcinoma. Across the whole study: Measuring roughly 4 to 10 cm across, the tumors were staged as T1-T3 N0M0.

CDR3 length equals 14 residues. Germline CDR1 is SQVTM and CDR2 is ANQGSEA. A primer in the constant region served to generate TCR beta cDNA from 500 ng of total RNA. Three nested multiplex PCR rounds, a slightly modified ARM-PCR, produced the libraries for TCR beta. The opening two PCR rounds, around 9 cycles each, paired TRBV1-TRBV30 forward primers with a C-beta reverse primer. Via MiXCR, TCRdb re-called the multiplex PCR reads, giving one row per CDR3 protein. The sample shows roughly 70,000 distinct CDR3 sequences, about 71% of them seen only once. The tissue used was unsorted bulk material of 20-30 mg. RNA and DNA were co-extracted from it with the AllPrep DNA/RNA mini kit.

This receptor was taken from a man aged 35 to 55 with primary liver carcinoma and hepatitis B virus infection. The specimen sequenced was liver tumor tissue from sampling region 4. Stated subset: tumor region T4, right-lateral pole. This sequence joins TRBV29-1 and TRBJ1-1; a possible D gene is TRBD1 (5 bases). CDR3 nucleotide sequence: TGCAGCGTTGATTCGGCAGGGAGTTATACTGTAGCTTTCTTT. Encoded protein: CSVDSAGSYTVAFF.